A selection of T cell receptor beta chains follows, all from one sample in a study of T-cell memory formation after mild COVID-19. MiXCR, applied by TCRdb to the 5' RACE reads, yields one record per CDR3 protein. The sample shows about 200,000 distinct CDR3 sequences, about 9.2% of them seen only once. The specimen was PBMCs or a T cell subset sorted from them (not recorded which). These TCRs come from a man younger than 35 who had mild COVID-19 (a few samples of this study predate the infection). Cell type and time point are not known. The CDR3 runs from the conserved cysteine through the conserved F or W. Fields, in order: J gene, V gene, clone size, D gene, CDR3 protein, CDR3 DNA. The D gene is left open where the match is weak. Part of the rows lack a size; the others show once, few, many or a class for expanded clones.

J gene: TRBJ2-6
V gene: TRBV2
clone size: NA
D gene: TRBD1
CDR3 protein: CASTGTGSGAYVLTF
CDR3 DNA: TGTGCCAGCACTGGGACAGGGAGCGGGGCCTACGTCCTGACTTTC

J gene: TRBJ2-3
V gene: TRBV5-1
clone size: many
D gene: TRBD2
CDR3 protein: CASSPGLATDTQYF
CDR3 DNA: TGCGCCAGCAGCCCGGGACTAGCGACAGATACGCAGTATTTT

J gene: TRBJ2-1
V gene: TRBV9
clone size: many
D gene: NA
CDR3 protein: CASSASQGWAYNEQFF
CDR3 DNA: TGTGCCAGCAGCGCGTCACAGGGCTGGGCCTACAATGAGCAGTTCTTC

J gene: TRBJ2-5
V gene: TRBV24-1
clone size: many
D gene: TRBD2
CDR3 protein: CATSPSGVETQYF
CDR3 DNA: TGTGCCACCAGTCCTAGCGGGGTAGAGACCCAGTACTTC

J gene: TRBJ2-2
V gene: TRBV5-1
clone size: NA
D gene: TRBD2
CDR3 protein: CASSPRRPSGNTGELFF
CDR3 DNA: TGCGCCAGCAGCCCCCGCAGGCCTAGCGGAAACACCGGGGAGCTGTTTTTT

J gene: TRBJ2-1
V gene: TRBV7-3
clone size: many
D gene: TRBD2
CDR3 protein: CASSSRGRGAHNEQFF
CDR3 DNA: TGTGCCAGCAGCTCCCGCGGGCGGGGGGCGCACAATGAGCAGTTCTTC

J gene: TRBJ1-2
V gene: TRBV5-1
clone size: NA
D gene: NA
CDR3 protein: CASSLSDRSYTF
CDR3 DNA: TGCGCCAGCAGCTTGTCTGACAGGAGCTACACCTTC

J gene: TRBJ2-1
V gene: TRBV13
clone size: NA
D gene: NA
CDR3 protein: CASSLYRAPGNNEQFF
CDR3 DNA: TGTGCCAGCAGCTTGTATCGAGCCCCGGGGAACAATGAGCAGTTCTTC

J gene: TRBJ2-1
V gene: TRBV7-2
clone size: NA
D gene: NA
CDR3 protein: CASSPTPNAGAYNEQFF
CDR3 DNA: TGTGCCAGCAGCCCGACCCCAAATGCAGGGGCCTACAATGAGCAGTTCTTC

J gene: TRBJ1-1
V gene: TRBV9
clone size: NA
D gene: NA
CDR3 protein: CASSVQGFGTEAFF
CDR3 DNA: TGTGCCAGCAGCGTACAGGGATTCGGCACTGAAGCTTTCTTT

J gene: TRBJ1-1
V gene: TRBV7-9
clone size: few
D gene: TRBD1
CDR3 protein: CASSSQGAPAFF
CDR3 DNA: TGTGCCAGCAGCTCCCAGGGGGCGCCGGCTTTCTTT

J gene: TRBJ2-3
V gene: TRBV12-3/TRBV12-4
clone size: NA
D gene: NA
CDR3 protein: CASSLGWADTQYF
CDR3 DNA: TGTGCCAGCAGTCTAGGGTGGGCGGATACGCAGTATTTT

J gene: TRBJ2-5
V gene: TRBV27
clone size: few
D gene: TRBD2
CDR3 protein: CASRTHSGGEYF
CDR3 DNA: TGTGCCAGCAGAACCCACAGCGGGGGGGAGTACTTC

J gene: TRBJ2-2
V gene: TRBV5-4
clone size: NA
D gene: NA
CDR3 protein: CASSLDTVRTGELFF
CDR3 DNA: TGTGCCAGCAGCTTGGACACGGTCCGCACCGGGGAGCTGTTTTTT

J gene: TRBJ2-4
V gene: TRBV5-8
clone size: many
D gene: TRBD1
CDR3 protein: CASSWNRDRGLQYF
CDR3 DNA: TGTGCCAGCAGCTGGAACCGGGACAGGGGACTTCAGTACTTC

J gene: TRBJ1-2
V gene: TRBV5-1
clone size: few
D gene: TRBD1
CDR3 protein: CASSSGQGLYGYTF
CDR3 DNA: TGCGCCAGCAGCTCCGGACAGGGGTTGTATGGCTACACCTTC

J gene: TRBJ2-2
V gene: TRBV23-1
clone size: many
D gene: NA
CDR3 protein: CASSHPSGHPTGELFF
CDR3 DNA: TGCGCCAGCAGTCATCCTTCGGGACACCCCACCGGGGAGCTGTTTTTT

J gene: TRBJ2-7
V gene: TRBV4-3
clone size: NA
D gene: TRBD2
CDR3 protein: CASSRASGSYEQYF
CDR3 DNA: TGCGCCAGCAGCCGGGCTAGCGGCTCCTACGAGCAGTACTTC

J gene: TRBJ2-3
V gene: TRBV29-1
clone size: NA
D gene: NA
CDR3 protein: CSDDREGPDTQYF
CDR3 DNA: TGCAGCGACGACAGGGAGGGCCCAGATACGCAGTATTTT

J gene: TRBJ2-2
V gene: TRBV7-3
clone size: many
D gene: TRBD1
CDR3 protein: CASSLTGQGARTGELFF
CDR3 DNA: TGTGCCAGCAGCCTTACGGGACAGGGGGCACGGACCGGGGAGCTGTTTTTT

J gene: TRBJ2-2
V gene: TRBV28
clone size: once
D gene: NA
CDR3 protein: CASSLLGRNTGELFF
CDR3 DNA: TGTGCCAGCAGTTTATTGGGCAGGAACACCGGGGAGCTGTTTTTT

J gene: TRBJ1-5
V gene: TRBV12-3/TRBV12-4
clone size: many
D gene: NA
CDR3 protein: CASMSNQPQHF
CDR3 DNA: TGTGCCAGCATGAGCAATCAGCCCCAGCATTTT

J gene: TRBJ1-5
V gene: TRBV7-2
clone size: many
D gene: NA
CDR3 protein: CASSSQPGPQHF
CDR3 DNA: TGTGCCAGCAGCTCCCAACCGGGTCCTCAGCATTTT

J gene: TRBJ2-5
V gene: TRBV10-3
clone size: NA
D gene: TRBD1
CDR3 protein: CAISPWTGPETQYF
CDR3 DNA: TGTGCCATCAGTCCTTGGACAGGGCCAGAGACCCAGTACTTC

J gene: TRBJ2-5
V gene: TRBV7-2
clone size: many
D gene: TRBD1
CDR3 protein: CASSLDRGHSSQYF
CDR3 DNA: TGTGCCAGCAGCTTAGACAGGGGGCATTCGTCCCAGTACTTC

J gene: TRBJ2-5
V gene: TRBV5-1
clone size: many
D gene: NA
CDR3 protein: CASSEIWETQYF
CDR3 DNA: TGCGCCAGCAGCGAAATTTGGGAGACCCAGTACTTC